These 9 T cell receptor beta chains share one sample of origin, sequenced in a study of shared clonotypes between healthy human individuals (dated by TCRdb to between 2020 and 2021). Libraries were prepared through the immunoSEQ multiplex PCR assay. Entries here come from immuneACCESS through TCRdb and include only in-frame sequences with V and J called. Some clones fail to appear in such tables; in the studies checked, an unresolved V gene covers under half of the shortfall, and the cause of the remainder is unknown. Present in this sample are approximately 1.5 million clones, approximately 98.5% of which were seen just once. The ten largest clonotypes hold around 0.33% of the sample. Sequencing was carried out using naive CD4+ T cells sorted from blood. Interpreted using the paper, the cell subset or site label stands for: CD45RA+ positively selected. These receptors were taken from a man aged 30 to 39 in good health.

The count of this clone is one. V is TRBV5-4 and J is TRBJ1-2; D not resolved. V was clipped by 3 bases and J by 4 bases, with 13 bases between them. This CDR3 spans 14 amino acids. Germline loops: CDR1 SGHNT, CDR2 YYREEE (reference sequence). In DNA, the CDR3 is TGTGCCAGCAGCTCTCCGGTGGGAAGCTATGGCTACACCTTC. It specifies CASSSPVGSYGYTF.

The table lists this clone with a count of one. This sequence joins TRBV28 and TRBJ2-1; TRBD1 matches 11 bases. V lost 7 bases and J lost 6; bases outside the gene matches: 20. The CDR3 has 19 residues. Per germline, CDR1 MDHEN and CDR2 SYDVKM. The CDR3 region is CASNRFLDRGRRLVNEQFF. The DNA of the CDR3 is TGTGCCAGCAATCGGTTTCTGGACAGGGGGCGAAGATTGGTCAATGAGCAGTTCTTC.

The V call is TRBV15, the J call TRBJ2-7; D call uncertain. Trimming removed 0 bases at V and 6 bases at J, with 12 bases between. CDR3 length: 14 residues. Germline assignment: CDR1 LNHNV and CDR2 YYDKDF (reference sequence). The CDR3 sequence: CATSRDLLTPEQYF. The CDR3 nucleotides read TGTGCCACCAGCAGAGATCTTCTTACCCCCGAGCAGTACTTC.

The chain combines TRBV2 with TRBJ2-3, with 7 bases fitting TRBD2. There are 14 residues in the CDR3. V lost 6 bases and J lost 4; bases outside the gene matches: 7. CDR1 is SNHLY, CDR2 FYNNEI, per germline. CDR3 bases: TGTGCCAGCAGGGCGGGAGCTTCGGCAGATACGCAGTATTTT. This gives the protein CASRAGASADTQYF.

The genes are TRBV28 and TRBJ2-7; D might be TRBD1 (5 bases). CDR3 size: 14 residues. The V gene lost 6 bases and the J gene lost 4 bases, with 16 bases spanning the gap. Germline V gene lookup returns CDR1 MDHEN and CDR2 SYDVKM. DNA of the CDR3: TGTGCCAGCAGACTTGGGTTAAGGGGTTACGAGCAGTACTTC. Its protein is CASRLGLRGYEQYF.

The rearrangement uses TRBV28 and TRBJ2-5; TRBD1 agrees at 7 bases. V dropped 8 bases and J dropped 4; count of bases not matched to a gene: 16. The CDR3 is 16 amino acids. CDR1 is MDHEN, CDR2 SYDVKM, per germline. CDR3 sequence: CASSGYRDRWGETQYF. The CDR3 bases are TGTGCCAGCTCGGGCTATCGGGACAGATGGGGAGAGACCCAGTACTTC.

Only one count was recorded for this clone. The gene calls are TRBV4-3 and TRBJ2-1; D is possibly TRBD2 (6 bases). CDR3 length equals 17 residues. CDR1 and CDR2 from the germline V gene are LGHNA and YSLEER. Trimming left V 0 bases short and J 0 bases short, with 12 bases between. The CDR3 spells CASSQDPPGASYNEQFF. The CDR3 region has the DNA TGCGCCAGCAGCCAAGATCCGCCGGGAGCCTCCTACAATGAGCAGTTCTTC.

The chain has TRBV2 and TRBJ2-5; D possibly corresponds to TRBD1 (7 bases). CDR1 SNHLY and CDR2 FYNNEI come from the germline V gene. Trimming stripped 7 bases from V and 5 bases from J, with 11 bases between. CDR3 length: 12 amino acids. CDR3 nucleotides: TGTGCCAGCACTCCAGGGGGGGAGACCCAGTACTTC. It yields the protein CASTPGGETQYF.

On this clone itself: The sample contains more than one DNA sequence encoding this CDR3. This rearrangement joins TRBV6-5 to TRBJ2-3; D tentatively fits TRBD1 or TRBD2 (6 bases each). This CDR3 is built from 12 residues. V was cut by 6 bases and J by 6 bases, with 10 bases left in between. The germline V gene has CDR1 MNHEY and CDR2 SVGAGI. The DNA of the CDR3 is TGTGCCAGCAGCCGAGGGGGGGATACGCAGTATTTT. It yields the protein CASSRGGDTQYF.